The 5 T cell receptor beta chains below were found in one sample sequenced in a study of spatial heterogeneity in lung cancer. TCRdb reanalysed the 5' RACE reads using MiXCR and keeps one entry per CDR3 protein. The top ten clones hold 5.5% to 7% of a sample with 65,000 to 85,000 distinct CDR3 sequences, about 20% of them seen once. Indicated time point: sample taken at primary tumor resection. Extraction of whole RNA from tumor, nontumor lung or frozen PBMC preceded unsorted sequencing. The source was PBMCs, collected at surgery. These receptors all come from a male donor with early-stage non-small cell lung cancer.

This clonotype was recorded at least ten times. The DNA for the CDR3 is TGTGCCAGCAGCTTAACGGCGGGAGTGAACACCGGGGAGCTGTTTTTT. This codes for CASSLTAGVNTGELFF. The chain links TRBV5-4 to TRBJ2-2, with 7 bases fitting TRBD2. CDR3 length: 16 amino acids. Germline CDR1 and CDR2: SGHNT and YYREEE (reference sequence). Trimming cost V 2 bases and J 1 base; bases outside gene matches: 5. Combining the CDR3 with reference TRBV5-4 and TRBJ2-2 gives the whole variable domain ETGVTQSPTHLIKTRGQQVTLRCSSQSGHNTVSWYQQALGQGPQFIFQYYREEENGRGNFPPRFSGLQFPNYSSELNVNALELDDSALYLCASSLTAGVNTGELFFGEGSRLTVL.

On this clonotype: The junction does not match germline at one end; this may be a read error. The J gene is TRBJ2-5, the V gene TRBV7-2, with 10 positions matching TRBD2. CDR1 and CDR2 (germline): SGHTA, FQGNSA. This CDR3 has 15 amino acids. For the CDR3, the DNA is TGTGCCAGCAGCTTAAAGGGCCTAGCGGGAGCCCCCGCAAACTTC. Amino acids: CASSLKGLAGAPANF.

The V gene is TRBV20-1, the J gene TRBJ2-1; 10 positions match TRBD2. The CDR3 sequence is 13 residues long. The V and J ends lost 5 bases and 10 bases, in that order; junction bases with no gene match: 8. Germline CDR1 reads DFQATT; CDR2 reads SNEGSKA (reference sequence). In DNA form, the CDR3 reads TGCAGTGCTGTTCTAGCGGGGGAGAGGGAGCAGTTCTTC. Translation: CSAVLAGEREQFF.

The CDR3 DNA follows: TGTGCCAGCAGTCCGACAGGGGGGTTTCAGCCCCAGCATTTT. This sequence encodes CASSPTGGFQPQHF. V gene TRBV6-6 combines with J gene TRBJ1-5; 9 nucleotides align to TRBD1. The CDR3 runs 14 residues. Trimming cost V 5 bases and J 6 bases; bases outside gene matches: 5. Germline V gene lookup returns CDR1 MNHNY and CDR2 SVGAGI (reference sequence).

This clonotype turned up a few times. The chain is built from TRBV25-1 and TRBJ1-6; D gene unclear. The CDR3 contains 13 residues. Germline V CDR1 and CDR2: MGHDK, SYGVNS. Trimming took off 4 bases at V and 13 bases at J, with 14 bases between the two ends. The CDR3 loop is CASSGHDLGPLHF. DNA of the CDR3: TGTGCCAGCAGTGGACATGACCTTGGGCCCCTCCACTTT.